The rows below give T cell receptor beta chains drawn from one sample of a study of radiation and T cells in renal cell carcinoma. Data came from immunoSEQ multiplex PCR; TCRdb stores just in-frame clones and leaves some out. The sample holds about 78,000 clones, 89% seen once. The specimen comprised blood, sampled from a patient whose treatment included radiotherapy and nephrectomy. These receptors all come from a woman aged 70-85 years with renal cell carcinoma. The CDR3 runs from the conserved cysteine through the conserved F or W. A D gene is named only where the DNA matches it firmly.

CDR3aa | CDR3nt | v_gene | len | j_gene | d_gene
CASTWTSANTGELFF | TGCGCCAGCACCTGGACTAGCGCTAACACCGGGGAGCTGTTTTTT | TRBV5-1 | 15 | TRBJ2-2 | TRBD2
CASSLDLASPDTQYF | TGTGCCAGCAGCTTAGATTTGGCATCGCCGGATACGCAGTATTTT | TRBV7-2 | 15 | TRBJ2-3 | -
CSVEPQMNTEAFF | TGCAGCGTTGAGCCACAGATGAACACTGAAGCTTTCTTT | TRBV29-1 | 13 | TRBJ1-1 | -
CASSQSGQGRGEQFF | TGTGCCAGCAGTCAATCGGGACAGGGAAGGGGTGAGCAGTTCTTC | TRBV27 | 15 | TRBJ2-1 | TRBD1
CASSLGAYEQYF | TGCGCCAGCAGCTTGGGGGCCTACGAGCAGTACTTC | TRBV5-1 | 12 | TRBJ2-7 | -
CASSLDRAYNEQFF | TGCGCCAGCAGCTTGGACAGGGCCTACAATGAGCAGTTCTTC | TRBV5-1 | 14 | TRBJ2-1 | -
CASSIDPRDSYEQYF | TGTGCCAGTAGTATAGACCCGAGAGACTCCTACGAGCAGTACTTC | TRBV19 | 15 | TRBJ2-7 | -
CAWIRIEAFF | TGTGCCTGGATAAGGATTGAAGCTTTCTTT | TRBV30 | 10 | TRBJ1-1 | -
CAISLLRDIKSNGYTF | TGTGCCATCAGCCTTTTGAGGGACATCAAGTCAAACGGCTACACCTTC | TRBV10-3 | 16 | TRBJ1-2 | -
CASSETGGEKLFF | TGTGCCAGCAGTGAAACGGGGGGCGAAAAACTGTTTTTT | TRBV2 | 13 | TRBJ1-4 | -